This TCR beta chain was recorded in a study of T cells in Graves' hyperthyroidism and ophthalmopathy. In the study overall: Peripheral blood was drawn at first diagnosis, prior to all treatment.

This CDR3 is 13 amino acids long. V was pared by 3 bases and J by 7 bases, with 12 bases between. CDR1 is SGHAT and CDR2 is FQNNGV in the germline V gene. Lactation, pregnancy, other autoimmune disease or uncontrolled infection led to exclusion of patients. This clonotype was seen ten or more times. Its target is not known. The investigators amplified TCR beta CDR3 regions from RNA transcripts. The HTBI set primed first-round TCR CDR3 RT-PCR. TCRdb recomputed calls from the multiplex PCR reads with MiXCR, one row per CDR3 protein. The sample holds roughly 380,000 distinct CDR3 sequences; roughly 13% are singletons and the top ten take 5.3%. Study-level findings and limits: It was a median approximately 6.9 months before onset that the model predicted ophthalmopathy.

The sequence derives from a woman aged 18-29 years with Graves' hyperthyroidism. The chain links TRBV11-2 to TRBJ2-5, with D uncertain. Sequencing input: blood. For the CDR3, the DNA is TGTGCCAGCAGCTTGGATGGGGTCTCGACCCAGTACTTC. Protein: CASSLDGVSTQYF.